This T cell receptor (beta chain) stems from a study of blood T cell repertoires in COVID-19. The germline V and J ends were trimmed by 0 bases and 11 bases, with 8 bases remaining between them. The germline gives CDR1 MNHEY, CDR2 SVGAGI. The CDR3 is 11 residues long. Libraries were prepared by immunoSEQ multiplex PCR; TCRdb keeps only in-frame clonotypes and omits some of them. The sample includes approximately 84,000 clones, 85% to 90% of them seen just once. V usage is TRBV6-5 and J usage is TRBJ2-7; D gene uncertain. The clonotype originates from a human donor with active COVID-19. The donor label of this sample is uncertain. Sequenced material: peripheral blood. For the CDR3, the DNA is TGTGCCAGCAGTTACTCGGGTCGGGAGTACTTC. Its translation: CASSYSGREYF.